A selection of T cell receptor beta chains follows, all from one sample in a study of T cell responses to AZD1222 COVID-19 vaccine. Libraries were prepared by immunoSEQ multiplex PCR; TCRdb keeps only in-frame clonotypes and omits some of them. There are more than 95,000 clones in the sample; approximately 89% occur only once, and around 19% lies in the top ten. The specimen comprised peripheral blood, sampled on day 0 of AZD1222 vaccination. The receptors originated from an adult in good health. The CDR3 runs from the conserved cysteine through the conserved F or W. The D gene is left open where the match is weak. Expanded clones are given a class, and other clones once, few, many or no size at all.

TRBJ2-2,13,NA,once,TRBV19,CAVTEQNTGELFF,TGTGCCGTTACTGAACAGAACACCGGGGAGCTGTTTTTT
TRBJ1-5,14,TRBD1,NA,TRBV11-2,CASSLGGGFQPQHF,TGTGCCAGCAGCTTAGGAGGGGGCTTCCAGCCCCAGCATTTT
TRBJ2-3,17,TRBD2,NA,TRBV5-4,CASSSPKERGNTDTQYF,TGTGCCAGCAGCTCGCCGAAGGAGCGGGGGAACACAGATACGCAGTATTTT
TRBJ2-1,14,NA,once,TRBV5-6,CASSLGWSYNEQFF,TGTGCCAGCAGCTTGGGCTGGTCTTACAATGAGCAGTTCTTC
TRBJ1-5,14,TRBD1,NA,TRBV7-9,CASSPTGGNQPQHF,TGTGCCAGCAGCCCAACAGGGGGAAATCAGCCCCAGCATTTT
TRBJ1-1,15,NA,NA,TRBV9,CASSVGLTENTEAFF,TGTGCCAGCAGCGTAGGTCTGACGGAGAACACTGAAGCTTTCTTT
TRBJ2-1,15,NA,NA,TRBV11-3,CASSLSGGDYNEQFF,TGTGCCAGCAGCCTTAGTGGGGGTGATTACAATGAGCAGTTCTTC
TRBJ1-2,14,TRBD1,NA,TRBV30,CAWSVGRGSYGYTF,TGTGCCTGGAGTGTCGGCAGGGGGTCATATGGCTACACCTTC
TRBJ2-7,13,NA,NA,TRBV7-8,CASRDGGLHEQYF,TGTGCCAGCAGGGACGGGGGACTTCACGAGCAGTACTTC
TRBJ2-3,15,NA,once,TRBV5-6,CASSLFGALTDTQYF,TGTGCCAGCAGCCTGTTTGGGGCACTCACAGATACGCAGTATTTT
TRBJ2-2,13,TRBD2,NA,TRBV5-6,CASSPPGGFKLFF,TGTGCCAGCAGCCCCCCGGGAGGGTTTAAGCTGTTTTTT
TRBJ1-4,15,TRBD1,NA,TRBV9,CASSVDTGVVEKLFF,TGTGCCAGCAGCGTAGATACAGGGGTGGTAGAAAAACTGTTTTTT
TRBJ1-2,17,NA,few,TRBV5-1,CASSLTAGQPGDYGYTF,TGCGCCAGCAGCTTGACGGCAGGACAACCGGGGGACTATGGCTACACCTTC
TRBJ1-4,15,TRBD1,once,TRBV7-9,CASSAKQGASEKLFF,TGTGCCAGCAGCGCGAAACAGGGGGCAAGTGAAAAACTGTTTTTT
TRBJ2-1,12,NA,NA,TRBV9,CASSVSGMEQFF,TGTGCCAGCAGCGTAAGTGGGATGGAGCAGTTCTTC
TRBJ2-1,15,TRBD2,NA,TRBV27,CASSRTSGSYNEQFF,TGTGCCAGCAGTAGGACTAGCGGTTCCTACAATGAGCAGTTCTTC
TRBJ1-4,16,NA,NA,TRBV19,CASSGPASATNEKLFF,TGTGCCAGTAGTGGCCCCGCCAGTGCAACTAATGAAAAACTGTTTTTT
TRBJ2-7,14,TRBD2,few,TRBV2,CASKPGLASNEQYF,TGTGCCAGTAAGCCGGGACTAGCGTCCAACGAGCAGTACTTC
TRBJ1-5,12,NA,NA,TRBV2,CASTQGAQPQHF,TGTGCCAGTACCCAGGGTGCCCAGCCCCAGCATTTT
TRBJ2-2,18,TRBD2,NA,TRBV5-8,CASRSSGGSGGDTGELFF,TGTGCCAGCAGGTCCTCGGGAGGCAGCGGGGGAGACACCGGGGAGCTGTTTTTT
TRBJ1-1,14,NA,NA,TRBV3-1/TRBV3-2,CASSQLGSNTEAFF,TGTGCCAGCAGCCAACTAGGTTCGAACACTGAAGCTTTCTTT
TRBJ2-1,15,NA,NA,TRBV30,CAWSVRRGPYNEQFF,TGTGCCTGGAGTGTAAGGAGGGGTCCCTACAATGAGCAGTTCTTC
TRBJ1-1,15,NA,NA,TRBV15,CATLLGPRAAGEAFF,TGTGCCACGCTTTTAGGACCTAGGGCTGCAGGAGAAGCTTTCTTT
TRBJ2-7,14,TRBD1,NA,TRBV9,CASSARGRGDEQYF,TGTGCCAGCAGCGCCAGGGGGCGCGGGGACGAGCAGTACTTC
TRBJ1-2,13,NA,once,TRBV15,CATSASGNYGYTF,TGTGCCACCAGTGCCTCAGGGAACTATGGCTACACCTTC
TRBJ2-7,14,NA,NA,TRBV14,CASSQVSSSYEQYF,TGTGCCAGCAGCCAAGTAAGCAGCTCCTACGAGCAGTACTTC
TRBJ2-5,17,TRBD2,NA,TRBV4-1,CASSQRLAGGPQETQYF,TGCGCCAGCAGCCAACGGCTGGCGGGGGGGCCCCAAGAGACCCAGTACTTC
TRBJ2-2,17,TRBD2,NA,TRBV10-3,CAISGAPGGPNTGELFF,TGTGCCATCAGTGGGGCCCCGGGGGGACCGAACACCGGGGAGCTGTTTTTT
TRBJ2-2,19,TRBD1,NA,TRBV19,CASSIARRQGALNTGELFF,TGTGCCAGTAGTATAGCCCGCCGACAGGGGGCCCTCAACACCGGGGAGCTGTTTTTT
TRBJ2-3,13,NA,NA,TRBV25-1,CASSEPGTDTQYF,TGTGCCAGCAGTGAACCGGGGACAGATACGCAGTATTTT
TRBJ2-1,17,NA,NA,TRBV5-6,CASSLARGGGSYNEQFF,TGTGCCAGCAGCTTGGCCCGGGGCGGGGGCTCTTACAATGAGCAGTTCTTC